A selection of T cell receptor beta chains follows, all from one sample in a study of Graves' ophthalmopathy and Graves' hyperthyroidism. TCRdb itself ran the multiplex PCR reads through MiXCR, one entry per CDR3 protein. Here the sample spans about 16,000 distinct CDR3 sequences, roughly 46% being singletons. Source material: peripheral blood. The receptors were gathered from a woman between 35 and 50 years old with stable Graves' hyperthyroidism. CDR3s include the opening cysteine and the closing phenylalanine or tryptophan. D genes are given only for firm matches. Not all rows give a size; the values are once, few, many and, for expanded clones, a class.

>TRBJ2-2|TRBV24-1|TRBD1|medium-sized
CATSDPAGQGNGELFF
TGTGCCACCAGTGACCCCGCAGGACAGGGTAACGGGGAGCTGTTTTTT
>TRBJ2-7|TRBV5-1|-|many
CASSLDGYEQYF
TGCGCCAGCAGCTTGGATGGGTACGAGCAGTACTTC
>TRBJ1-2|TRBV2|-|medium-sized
CASSPQRGGYGYTF
TGTGCCAGCAGCCCACAACGCGGGGGCTATGGCTACACCTTC
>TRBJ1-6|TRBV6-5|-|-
CASRPNRDSPLHF
TGTGCCAGCAGACCGAACAGGGATTCACCCCTCCACTTT
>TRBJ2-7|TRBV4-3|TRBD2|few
CASSQDPSRVSGRNEQYF
TGCGCCAGCAGCCAAGATCCAAGTCGGGTTAGCGGGAGAAACGAGCAGTACTTC
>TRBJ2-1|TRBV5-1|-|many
CASSKDPGGHNEQFF
TGCGCCAGCAGCAAGGACCCAGGGGGGCACAATGAGCAGTTCTTC
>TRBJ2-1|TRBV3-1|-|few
CASSQDNSWNEQFF
TGTGCCAGCAGCCAAGATAATTCGTGGAATGAGCAGTTCTTC
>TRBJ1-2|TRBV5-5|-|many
CASSESGGYGYTF
TGTGCCAGCAGCGAATCCGGGGGCTATGGCTACACCTTC
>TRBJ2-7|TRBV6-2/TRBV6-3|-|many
CASSPLFSYEQYF
TGTGCCAGCAGTCCCCTGTTCTCTTACGAGCAGTACTTC
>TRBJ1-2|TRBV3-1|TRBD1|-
CASSEQGQGAGGYTF
TGTGCCAGCAGCGAGCAGGGACAGGGGGCCGGTGGCTACACCTTC
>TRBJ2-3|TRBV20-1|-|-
CSPKGDTQYF
TGCAGCCCCAAGGGAGATACGCAGTATTTT
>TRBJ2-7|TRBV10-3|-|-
CAISEGRGRSYEQYF
TGTGCCATCAGTGAAGGCAGGGGTAGGTCCTACGAGCAGTACTTC
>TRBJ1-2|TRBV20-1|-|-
CSAIGGGGAGYTF
TGCAGTGCTATAGGCGGGGGGGGGGCCGGCTACACCTTC
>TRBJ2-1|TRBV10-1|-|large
CATESSGRTYNEQFF
TGCGCCACCGAGTCGAGCGGGCGGACCTACAATGAGCAGTTCTTC
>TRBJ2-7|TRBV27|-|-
CASRGSGTYEQYF
TGTGCCAGCAGGGGATCGGGGACCTACGAGCAGTACTTC
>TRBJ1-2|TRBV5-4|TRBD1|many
CASSMTGINGYTF
TGTGCCAGCAGCATGACAGGGATCAATGGCTACACCTTC
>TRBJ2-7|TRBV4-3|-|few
CASSQDLGHPSSEQYF
TGCGCCAGCAGCCAAGATTTAGGACACCCGAGCTCCGAGCAGTACTTC
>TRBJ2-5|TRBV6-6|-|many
CASSYRGVEETQYF
TGTGCCAGCAGTTACAGGGGCGTAGAGGAGACCCAGTACTTC
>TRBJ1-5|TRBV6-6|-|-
CASSQDRKNQPQHF
TGTGCCAGCAGCCAAGACAGGAAAAATCAGCCCCAGCATTTT
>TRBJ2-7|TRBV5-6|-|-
CASSLEEGAGYEQYF
TGTGCCAGCAGCTTGGAGGAGGGGGCGGGATACGAGCAGTACTTC
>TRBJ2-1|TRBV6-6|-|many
CASRKGPNEQFF
TGTGCCAGCAGAAAAGGCCCCAATGAGCAGTTCTTC
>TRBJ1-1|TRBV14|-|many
CASSQVHIGNTEAFF
TGTGCCAGCAGCCAGGTTCACATAGGGAACACTGAAGCTTTCTTT
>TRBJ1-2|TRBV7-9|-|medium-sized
CASSATDYYGYTF
TGTGCCAGCAGCGCGACGGATTACTATGGCTACACCTTC
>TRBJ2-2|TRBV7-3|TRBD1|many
CASSPGQGNGELFF
TGTGCCAGCAGCCCGGGACAGGGGAACGGGGAGCTGTTTTTT
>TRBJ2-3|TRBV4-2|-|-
CASGAVGGPPDTQYF
TGTGCCAGCGGGGCCGTGGGGGGACCCCCAGATACGCAGTATTTT
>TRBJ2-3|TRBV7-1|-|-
CASSRSADTQYF
TGTGCCAGCAGCAGGAGCGCAGATACGCAGTATTTT
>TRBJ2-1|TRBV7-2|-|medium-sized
CASSLEDSSYNEQFF
TGTGCCAGCAGCTTAGAGGACAGCTCCTACAATGAGCAGTTCTTC
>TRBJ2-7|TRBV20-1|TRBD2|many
CSAGTTGSSEQYF
TGCAGTGCTGGGACTACCGGGAGCTCCGAGCAGTACTTC
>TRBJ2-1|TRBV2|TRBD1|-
CASSLGQGEYNEQFF
TGTGCCAGCAGTCTTGGACAGGGAGAGTACAATGAGCAGTTCTTC
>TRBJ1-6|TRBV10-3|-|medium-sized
CAISEWTNGSPLHF
TGTGCCATCAGTGAGTGGACGAACGGTTCACCCCTCCACTTT
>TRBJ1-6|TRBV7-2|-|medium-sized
CASSYRVGNSPLHF
TGTGCCAGCAGTTACAGGGTTGGTAATTCACCCCTCCACTTT
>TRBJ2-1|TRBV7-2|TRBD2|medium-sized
CASSHGLGMSNEQFF
TGTGCCAGCAGCCATGGACTAGGGATGTCGAATGAGCAGTTCTTC
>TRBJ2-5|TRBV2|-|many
CASSEPREVFVSGETQYF
TGTGCCAGCAGTGAGCCCAGGGAGGTTTTCGTTAGTGGAGAGACCCAGTACTTC
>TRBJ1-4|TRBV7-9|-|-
CASSLREVEELFF
TGTGCCAGCAGCTTGAGGGAGGTTGAAGAACTGTTTTTT
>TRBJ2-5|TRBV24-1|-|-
CATGLSGQETQYF
TGTGCCACCGGACTGAGCGGACAAGAGACCCAGTACTTC
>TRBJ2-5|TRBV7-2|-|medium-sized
CASSLGTVFGTQYF
TGTGCCAGCAGCTTAGGCACAGTCTTTGGGACCCAGTACTTC
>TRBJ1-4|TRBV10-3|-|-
CAISESTANEKLFF
TGTGCCATCAGTGAGTCTACGGCAAATGAAAAACTGTTTTTT
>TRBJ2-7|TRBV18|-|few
CASSPSAAGGYEQYF
TGTGCCAGCTCACCATCGGCGGCCGGTGGGTACGAGCAGTACTTC